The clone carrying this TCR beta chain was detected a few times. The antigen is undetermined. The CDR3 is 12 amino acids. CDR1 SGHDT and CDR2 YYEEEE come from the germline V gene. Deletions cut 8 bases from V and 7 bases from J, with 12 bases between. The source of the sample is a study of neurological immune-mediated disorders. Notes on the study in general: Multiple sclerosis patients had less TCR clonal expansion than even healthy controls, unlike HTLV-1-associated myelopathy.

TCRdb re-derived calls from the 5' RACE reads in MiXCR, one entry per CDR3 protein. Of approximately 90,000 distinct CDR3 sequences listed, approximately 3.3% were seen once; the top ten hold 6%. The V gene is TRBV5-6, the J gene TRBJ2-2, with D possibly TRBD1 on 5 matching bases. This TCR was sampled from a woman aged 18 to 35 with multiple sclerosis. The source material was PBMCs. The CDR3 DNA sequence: TGTGCCAGTGGGGAACAGGACGGGGAGCTGTTTTTT. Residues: CASGEQDGELFF.